The 4 T cell receptor beta chains below were found in one sample sequenced in a study of T cell responses to AZD1222 COVID-19 vaccine. Sequencing was performed with immunoSEQ multiplex PCR; in TCRdb, only in-frame clones are kept and a portion is missing. Among about 170,000 clones listed, around 89% were seen once. Sequencing used peripheral blood, obtained 28 days after the second dose of the MenACWY control vaccine. These receptors came from an adult who received the MenACWY meningococcal vaccine as a control.

This clone appeared once. The chain couples TRBV14 to TRBJ2-7; D is uncertain. Germline V gives CDR1 SGHDN, CDR2 FVKESK. This CDR3 region has 12 residues. V was cut by 3 bases and J by 3 bases, with 6 bases left in between. CDR3 protein: CASSHQDYEQYF. CDR3 nucleotide sequence: TGTGCCAGCAGCCATCAGGACTACGAGCAGTACTTC.

The rearrangement uses TRBV19 and TRBJ2-3, with 16 bases fitting TRBD2. The germline CDR1 and CDR2 sequences are LNHDA and SQIVND (reference sequence). Germline trimming cut 5 bases from V and 6 bases from J; bases unmatched to any gene: 8. CDR3 length: 17 residues. The CDR3 is CASSGGTSGRAYDTQYF. CDR3 sequence (DNA): TGTGCCAGTAGTGGCGGGACTAGCGGGAGGGCCTATGATACGCAGTATTTT.

The rearrangement joins TRBV30 to TRBJ1-1, with TRBD1 matching 9 bases. V gave up 3 bases and J gave up 5 bases; unmatched junction bases: 4. The CDR3 spans 13 residues. CDR1 GTSNPN and CDR2 SVGIG come from the germline V gene (reference sequence). The CDR3 loop reads CAWRGQGITEAFF. CDR3 DNA sequence: TGTGCCTGGAGGGGACAGGGCATAACTGAAGCTTTCTTT.

The rearrangement joins TRBV6-5 to TRBJ2-3; 9 bases are a match to TRBD2. Germline trimming cut 7 bases from V and 7 bases from J; bases unmatched to any gene: 9. The CDR3 spans 14 residues. Germline CDR1 is MNHEY and CDR2 is SVGAGI. Here the CDR3 reads CASTLSGGLYTQYF. CDR3 coding DNA: TGTGCCAGCACCCTTAGCGGGGGCCTTTATACGCAGTATTTT.